The T cell receptor (beta chain) described here comes from a study of cytomegalovirus exposure and HLA in healthy donors (dated by TCRdb to the late 2010s). Notes on the research overall: According to an earlier analysis of 587 of the donors, about 170 million T cells yielded 100 million or so unique TCR beta sequences and 276 Gb of sequence data. An early release covering roughly 580 HLA-typed donors comprised about 300 gigabases of sequencing data and around 80 million unique TCR sequences. Of the roughly 400 genotyped donors, roughly 85% fell in the genetic ancestry cluster associated with self-reported Caucasian donors. The study aimed to test whether cataloging public T cell receptors could reveal signatures of past pathogen exposure. The study used immunosequencing to profile the T cell repertoires of under 700 subjects and linked those repertoires to cytomegalovirus serostatus. Along with the approximately 700-subject first cohort, a separate validation cohort of around 120 different subjects was used. To predict cytomegalovirus infection status, the study brought together high-throughput TCR immunosequencing, statistical association of individual TCRs with disease status, and machine learning. A later analysis re-examined previously published TCR beta repertoires from 610 or so donors and added high-resolution HLA genotyping to investigate patterns of TCR occurrence. The later analysis used no new phenotypic data to find candidate immune exposures, relying instead on TCR beta sequences and their occurrence across donors. In an earlier analysis of roughly 580 of the donors, high-throughput TCR beta sequencing was used to judge whether each TCR beta V gene segment behaved as functional or pseudogenic. Donor age, sex, ethnicity and CMV serostatus were collected together with the repertoire data. In a later genetic analysis, genome-wide SNP genotypes for about three fifths of the 666 donors were used, and that subset was treated as a discovery cohort. All discovery cohort repertoires had been generated using a single sequencing platform. Class I and class II HLA loci were covered by the typing at four-digit resolution. The number of typed donors differed by locus: roughly 629-640 for A, B, C, DRB1 and DQB1; some 500 for DQA1; some 590 for DPA1; and some 470 for DPB1. Because of strong linkage in the cohort, roughly five DR-DQ haplotypes were treated as single units for association and clustering. On average, around 240,000 unique TCR beta nucleotide sequences were sequenced per donor among 398 genotyped donors of the cohort, with around 19% of those sequences being non-productive. Study-wide findings and limitations: Correlated functional status among segregating V segments might be attributable to linkage disequilibrium, but an unknown experimental factor could not be ruled out. In vitro tests confirmed that three of the cytomegalovirus-associated TCR beta chains recognize cytomegalovirus antigens. In a later genetic analysis, fewer N-insertions in productive TCRs were reported among donors in an Asian-associated ancestry cluster than the 666-donor mean. In an earlier analysis of around 600 of the donors, most TCR beta V segments appeared in productive rearrangements about 90% or about 30% of the time, broadly matching IMGT annotations. For the cohort, immune exposure information was limited to CMV serostatus. This cohort had only TCR beta chains sequenced, and the lack of alpha or paired-chain data limited which features could be detected. Because some donors lacked HLA typing at each locus, the association tests relied only on the typed subset. A later analysis found that most CMV-associated TCR beta chains appeared HLA-restricted, with HLA associations seemingly driven largely by CMV exposure. Assigning TCR associations to individual alleles was difficult when HLA alleles, especially DR and DQ, strongly co-occurred. Because counts were too low, about 18 rarely observed V segments, including chromosome 9 orphons, were excluded from the earlier analysis of 500 to 700 of the donors. A further reported finding was that TCR beta sequences accurately predicted the HLA-A and HLA-B alleles for most subjects in the first cohort. In a later analysis, the rate of TCR association differed among HLA loci, with DRB1 alleles having the most associated TCRs and HLA-C alleles having the fewest. A later genetic analysis associated a missense DCLRE1C variant with V-gene and J-gene trimming of TCR beta chains, and an independent cohort replicated the association. In the study, approximately 160 TCR beta chains were listed as associated with cytomegalovirus. Because the 87-base-pair reads could not distinguish some IMGT-functional V segments, including TRBV6-2 and TRBV6-3, those segments were excluded. The sequencing pipeline was judged likely to have produced a cluster of highly shared sequence variants as a technical artifact. A later analysis found that HLA-associated TCR beta chains were more clonally expanded and had lower generation probabilities than equally common non-associated chains. In a later analysis, several top co-occurrence clusters were reported to appear linked to parvovirus B19, influenza, CMV and Epstein-Barr virus. The presence/absence analyses assumed that sequencing depth was roughly uniform across donors, and that assumption may not be true. A later analysis associated about 17,000 TCR beta sequences with specific HLA alleles at a false discovery rate of 0.05. Most TCR sequences were observed very rarely across donors, whereas some public TCRs were present in many individuals. Cytomegalovirus status was reported to be diagnosed by the classifier with high specificity and sensitivity in both the original and validation cohorts. According to the authors, the approach could potentially be generalized to other disease states and immunological phenotypes.

The cohort was made up of roughly 670 healthy bone marrow donors. At the time of sampling, every cohort member was nominally healthy, though immune exposures that went unrecorded were likely present. The donor was CMV seropositive and belonged to the group of around 300 seropositive cohort members. Every donor gave a peripheral blood sample, and the peripheral blood mononuclear cells from that sample were used for TCR beta sequencing. Genomic DNA was extracted from the blood cell samples with the Qiagen DNeasy Blood Extraction Kit. The receptor library was made with the immunoSEQ multiplex PCR assay. For the multiplex PCR, a mixture combining 60 forward primers for TCR Vbeta segments and 13 reverse primers for TCR Jbeta segments was used. A multiplex PCR assay on genomic DNA amplified the CDR3 region of rearranged TCR beta genes. The Illumina HiSeq System was used to sequence the amplified TCR beta libraries as 87-base-pair reads. Per the original workflow: A later analysis tallied tens of millions of unique TCR beta chains across the 666 repertoires, and approximately 9.9 million of those chains were shared by two or more donors. To remove PCR and sequencing errors, raw reads were error-corrected and collapsed into unique sequences using a nearest-neighbor algorithm that merged closely related sequences. CDR3 sequences were aligned to IMGT reference sequences to assign V, D and J gene segments. For a sequence to be retained, a match of at least six nucleotides was required to both a V gene segment and a J gene segment. Rearrangements were called productive when the CDR3 lacked stop codons and stayed in frame with V and J; all others were non-productive. CDR3 was defined according to IMGT convention as the region running from the second conserved V-encoded cysteine to the conserved J-encoded phenylalanine. The earlier analysis of some 550 of the donors excluded any sequence lacking an unambiguous match to a single V gene segment. In an earlier analysis of around 600 of the donors, V segments were called functional above 56.7% productive rearrangements and were called segregating when the between-donor standard deviation exceeded 5%. To diagnose cytomegalovirus status from the catalog of TCR beta chain sequences, a statistical classification framework was built. V and J gene assignment, in a later analysis, came from comparing TCR nucleotide sequences with IMGT/GENE-DB human TR gene sequences. A later analysis assigned CDR3 sequences and most-parsimonious VDJ recombination scenarios with the TCRdist pipeline. In a later analysis, every TCR beta chain was defined by the combination of its CDR3 amino acid sequence and its V-gene family, and reads without a unique V-gene family were dropped. As a way to deal with suspected cross-contamination and a sequencing artifact, a later analysis dropped 592 nucleotide sequences that were highly shared and had low generation probability. A later analysis calculated a clonal expansion index for each public chain from normalized within-repertoire ranks of inferred template counts. A later analysis computed generation probabilities with a VDJ recombination model fitted to out-of-frame rearrangements, and checked the results against IGoR. In a later analysis, hypergeometric tests were used to score TCR-TCR, TCR-HLA and TCR-CMV co-occurrence, with a repertoire-size bias correction applied to TCR pairs. False discovery rates were estimated in a later analysis by permuting HLA or CMV assignments 20 times. In a later analysis, co-occurring TCRs were grouped using DBSCAN, and TCRdist sequence similarity was added for clustering within HLA-allele-positive subsets. For co-occurrence clustering, repertoires with fewer than 30,000 or more than 120,000 public chains were excluded, along with several repertoires with anomalous nucleotide sharing. Here the immuneACCESS table is served through TCRdb, limited to in-frame sequences with V and J called. Missing clones are a known gap in these copies; in checked studies unresolved V genes cover under half, and the rest lacks a known reason. V and J calls and clone size come straight from that table; D and trimming were deduced from the DNA. The sample yields 60,000 to 70,000 clones; around four fifths were counted once. In total, the top ten clones hold about 5% of the sample.

The CDR3 spans 13 residues, from the cysteine through the phenylalanine. Left in the record is the CDR3 DNA by itself, 39 bases read in frame from the first base. V has 6 bases trimmed and J has 4 bases trimmed; junction bases matching no gene number 6. The CDR1 and CDR2 encoded by the germline V gene are ENHRY and SYGVKD. In the case of this clone: Its binding antigen is unknown. Base qualities are not at hand, and no much larger clone is one base apart.

Sequencing input: PBMCs. The clonotype comes from a male donor in good health and CMV-seropositive. The chain is encoded by TRBV10-3 joined to TRBJ2-7, and 7 junction bases match TRBD1. This receptor carries the CDR3 CAISAGTAYEQYF. The DNA sequence is as follows: TGTGCCATCAGCGCCGGGACAGCTTACGAGCAGTACTTC.